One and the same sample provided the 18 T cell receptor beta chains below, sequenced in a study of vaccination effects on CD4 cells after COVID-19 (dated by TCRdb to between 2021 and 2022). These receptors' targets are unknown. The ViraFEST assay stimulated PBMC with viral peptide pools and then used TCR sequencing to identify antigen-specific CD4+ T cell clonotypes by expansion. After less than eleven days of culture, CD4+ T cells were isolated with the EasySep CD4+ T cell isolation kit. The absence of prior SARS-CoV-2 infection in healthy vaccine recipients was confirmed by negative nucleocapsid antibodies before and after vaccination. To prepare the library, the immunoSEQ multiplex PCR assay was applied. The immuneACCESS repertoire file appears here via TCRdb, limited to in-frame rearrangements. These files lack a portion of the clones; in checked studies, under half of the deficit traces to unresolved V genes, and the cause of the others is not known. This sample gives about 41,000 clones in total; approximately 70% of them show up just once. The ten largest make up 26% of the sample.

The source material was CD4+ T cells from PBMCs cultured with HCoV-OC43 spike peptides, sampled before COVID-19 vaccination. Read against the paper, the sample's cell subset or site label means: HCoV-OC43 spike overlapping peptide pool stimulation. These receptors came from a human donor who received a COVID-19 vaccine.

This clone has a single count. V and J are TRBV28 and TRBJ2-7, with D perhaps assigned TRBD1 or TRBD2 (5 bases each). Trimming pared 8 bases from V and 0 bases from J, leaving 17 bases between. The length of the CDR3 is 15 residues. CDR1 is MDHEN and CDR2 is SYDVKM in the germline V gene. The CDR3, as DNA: TGTGCCAGCGGGGCCACCCGAGGGATCTCCTACGAGCAGTACTTC. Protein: CASGATRGISYEQYF. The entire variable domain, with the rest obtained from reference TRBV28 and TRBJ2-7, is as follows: DVKVTQSSRYLVKRTGEKVFLECVQDMDHENMFWYRQDPGLGLRLIYFSYDVKMKEKGDIPEGYSVSREKKERFSLILESASTNQTSMYLCASGATRGISYEQYFGPGTRLTVT.

This CDR3 reads CASSLTGQTNTEAFF. The CDR3 DNA reads as TGCGCCAGCAGCCTAACAGGACAGACCAACACTGAAGCTTTCTTT. The chain is built from TRBV4-1 and TRBJ1-1, with a possible D match to TRBD1 (6 bases). Germline V gene sequence: CDR1 MGHRA, CDR2 YSYEKL. Trimming left V 4 bases short and J 2 bases short, with 14 bases between. The CDR3 length is 15 residues.

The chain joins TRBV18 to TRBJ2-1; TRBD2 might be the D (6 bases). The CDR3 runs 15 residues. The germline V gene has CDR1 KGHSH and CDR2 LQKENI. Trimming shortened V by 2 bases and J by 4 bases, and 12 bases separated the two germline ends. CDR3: CASSPVAGLYNEQFF. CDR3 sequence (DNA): TGTGCCAGCTCACCAGTCGCGGGGCTTTACAATGAGCAGTTCTTC. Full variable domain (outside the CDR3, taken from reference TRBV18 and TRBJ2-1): NAGVMQNPRHLVRRRGQEARLRCSPMKGHSHVYWYRQLPEEGLKFMVYLQKENIIDESGMPKERFSAEFPKEGPSILRIQQVVRGDSAAYFCASSPVAGLYNEQFFGPGTRLTVL.

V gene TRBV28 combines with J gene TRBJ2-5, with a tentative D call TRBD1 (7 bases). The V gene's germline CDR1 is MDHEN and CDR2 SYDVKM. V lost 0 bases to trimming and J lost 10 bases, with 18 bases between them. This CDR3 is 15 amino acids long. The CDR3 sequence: CASSLWEQGSGGQYF. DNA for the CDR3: TGTGCCAGCAGTTTATGGGAACAGGGGTCCGGGGGCCAGTACTTC.

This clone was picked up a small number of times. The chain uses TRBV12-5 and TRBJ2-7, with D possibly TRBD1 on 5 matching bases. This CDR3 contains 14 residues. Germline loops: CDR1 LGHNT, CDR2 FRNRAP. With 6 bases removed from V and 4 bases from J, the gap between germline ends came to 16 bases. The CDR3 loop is CASGLTGEHYEQYF. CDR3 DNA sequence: TGTGCTAGTGGCCTCACAGGAGAACATTACGAGCAGTACTTC.

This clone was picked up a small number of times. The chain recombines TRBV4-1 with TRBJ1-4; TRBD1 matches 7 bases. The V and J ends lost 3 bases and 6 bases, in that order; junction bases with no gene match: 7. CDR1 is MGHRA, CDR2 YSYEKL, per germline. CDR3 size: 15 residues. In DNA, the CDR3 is TGCGCCAGCAGCCACCCTGACAGGGACGATGAAAAACTGTTTTTT. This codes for CASSHPDRDDEKLFF.

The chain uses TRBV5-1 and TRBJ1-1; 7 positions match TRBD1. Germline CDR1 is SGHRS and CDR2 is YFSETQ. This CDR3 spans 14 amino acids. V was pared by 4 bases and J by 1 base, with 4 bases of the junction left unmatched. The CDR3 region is CASSPGGPNTEAFF. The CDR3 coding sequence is TGCGCCAGCAGCCCAGGGGGGCCGAACACTGAAGCTTTCTTT. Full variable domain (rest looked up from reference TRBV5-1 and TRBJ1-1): KAGVTQTPRYLIKTRGQQVTLSCSPISGHRSVSWYQQTPGQGLQFLFEYFSETQRNKGNFPGRFSGRQFSNSRSEMNVSTLELGDSALYLCASSPGGPNTEAFFGQGTRLTVV.

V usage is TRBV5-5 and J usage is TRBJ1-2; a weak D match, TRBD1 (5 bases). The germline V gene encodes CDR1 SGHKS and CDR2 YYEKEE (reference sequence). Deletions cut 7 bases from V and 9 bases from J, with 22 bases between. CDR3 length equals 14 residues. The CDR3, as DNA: TGTGCCAGCGACTCGACCGTACAGGTCGGGAGCTACACCTTC. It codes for CASDSTVQVGSYTF. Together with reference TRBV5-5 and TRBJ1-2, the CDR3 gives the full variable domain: DAGVTQSPTHLIKTRGQQVTLRCSPISGHKSVSWYQQVLGQGPQFIFQYYEKEERGRGNFPDRFSARQFPNYSSELNVNALLLGDSALYLCASDSTVQVGSYTFGSGTRLTVV.

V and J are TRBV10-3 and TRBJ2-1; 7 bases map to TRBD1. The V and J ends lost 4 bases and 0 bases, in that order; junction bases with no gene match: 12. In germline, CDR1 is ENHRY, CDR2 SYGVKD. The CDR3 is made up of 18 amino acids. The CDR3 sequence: CAISVGTASLSSYNEQFF. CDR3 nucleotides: TGTGCCATCAGTGTTGGGACAGCCTCCCTTAGCTCCTACAATGAGCAGTTCTTC.

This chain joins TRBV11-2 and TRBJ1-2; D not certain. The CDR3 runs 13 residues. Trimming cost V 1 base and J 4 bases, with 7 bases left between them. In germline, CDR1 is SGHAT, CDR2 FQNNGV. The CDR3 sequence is CASSLAGGYGYTF. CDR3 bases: TGTGCCAGCAGCTTAGCGGGTGGCTATGGCTACACCTTC.

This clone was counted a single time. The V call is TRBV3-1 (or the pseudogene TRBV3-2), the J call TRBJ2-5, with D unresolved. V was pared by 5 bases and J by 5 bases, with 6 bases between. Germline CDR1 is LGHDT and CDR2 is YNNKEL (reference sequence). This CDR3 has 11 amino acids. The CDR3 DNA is TGTGCCAGCAGCTCCTTGGAGACCCAGTACTTC. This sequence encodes CASSSLETQYF.

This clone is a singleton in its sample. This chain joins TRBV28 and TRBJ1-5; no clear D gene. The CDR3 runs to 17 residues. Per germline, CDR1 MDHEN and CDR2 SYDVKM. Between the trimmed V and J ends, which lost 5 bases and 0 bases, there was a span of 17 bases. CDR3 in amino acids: CASSAPPKSLSNQPQHF. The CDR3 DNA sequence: TGTGCCAGCAGTGCCCCCCCGAAGAGCCTTAGCAATCAGCCCCAGCATTTT.

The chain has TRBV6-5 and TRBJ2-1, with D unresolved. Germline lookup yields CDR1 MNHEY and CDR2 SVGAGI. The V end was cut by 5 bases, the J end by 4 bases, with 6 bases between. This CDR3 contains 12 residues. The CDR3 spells CASSPTYNEQFF. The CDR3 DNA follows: TGTGCCAGCAGTCCTACATACAATGAGCAGTTCTTC.

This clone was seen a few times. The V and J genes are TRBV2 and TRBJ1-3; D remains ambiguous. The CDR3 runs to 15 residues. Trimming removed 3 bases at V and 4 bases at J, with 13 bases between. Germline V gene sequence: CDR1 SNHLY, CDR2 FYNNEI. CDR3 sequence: CASSEGWNGGNTIYF. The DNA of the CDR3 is TGTGCCAGCAGTGAGGGGTGGAACGGGGGAAACACCATATATTTT.

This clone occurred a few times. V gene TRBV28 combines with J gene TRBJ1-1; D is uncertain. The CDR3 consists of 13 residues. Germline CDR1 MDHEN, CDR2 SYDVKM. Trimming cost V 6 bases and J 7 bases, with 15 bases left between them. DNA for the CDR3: TGTGCCAGCAGCTCCGGAAACGCTTTTGAAGCTTTCTTT. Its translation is CASSSGNAFEAFF.

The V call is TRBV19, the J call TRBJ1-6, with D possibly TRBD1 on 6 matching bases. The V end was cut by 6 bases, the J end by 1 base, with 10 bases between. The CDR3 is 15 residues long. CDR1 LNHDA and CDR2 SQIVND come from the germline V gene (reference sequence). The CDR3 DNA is TGTGCCAGTAGCAACCAGGGGTCCTATAATTCACCCCTCCACTTT. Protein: CASSNQGSYNSPLHF.

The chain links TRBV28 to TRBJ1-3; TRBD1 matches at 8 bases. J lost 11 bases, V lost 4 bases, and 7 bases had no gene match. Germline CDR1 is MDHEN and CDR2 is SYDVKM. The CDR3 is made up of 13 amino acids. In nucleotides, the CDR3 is TGTGCCAGCAGTTCTGGACAGGGAACGGCCATATATTTT. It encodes CASSSGQGTAIYF.

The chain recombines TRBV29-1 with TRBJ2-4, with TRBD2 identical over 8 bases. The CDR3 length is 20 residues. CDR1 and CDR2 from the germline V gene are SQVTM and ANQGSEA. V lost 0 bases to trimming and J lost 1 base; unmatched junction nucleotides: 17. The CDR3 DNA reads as TGCAGCGTTGAAGACGACATTGGCATTGTGGGGACTAGGGCCAAAAACATTCAGTACTTC. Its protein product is CSVEDDIGIVGTRAKNIQYF.